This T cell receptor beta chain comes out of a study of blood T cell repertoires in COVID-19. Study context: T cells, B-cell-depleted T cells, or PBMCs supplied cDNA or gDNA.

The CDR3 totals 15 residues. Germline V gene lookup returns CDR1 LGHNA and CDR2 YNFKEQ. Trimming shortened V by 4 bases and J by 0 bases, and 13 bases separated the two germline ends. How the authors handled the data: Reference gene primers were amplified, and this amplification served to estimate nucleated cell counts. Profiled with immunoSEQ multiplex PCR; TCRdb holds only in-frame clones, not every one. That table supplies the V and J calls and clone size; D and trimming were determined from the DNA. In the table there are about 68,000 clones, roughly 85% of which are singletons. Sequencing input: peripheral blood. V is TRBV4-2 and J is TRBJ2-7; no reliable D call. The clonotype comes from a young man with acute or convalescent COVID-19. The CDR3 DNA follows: TGTGCCAGCAGCCCCCGAGTTTCTAGCTCCTACGAGCAGTACTTC. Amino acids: CASSPRVSSSYEQYF.